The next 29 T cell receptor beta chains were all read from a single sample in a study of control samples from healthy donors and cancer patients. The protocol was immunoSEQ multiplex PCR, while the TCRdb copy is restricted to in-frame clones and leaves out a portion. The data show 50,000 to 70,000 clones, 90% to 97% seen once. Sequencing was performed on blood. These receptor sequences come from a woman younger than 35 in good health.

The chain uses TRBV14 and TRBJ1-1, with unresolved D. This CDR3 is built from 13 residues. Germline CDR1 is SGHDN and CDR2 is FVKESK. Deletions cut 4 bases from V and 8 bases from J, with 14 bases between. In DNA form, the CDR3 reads TGTGCCAGCAGCCTTACTGAGATGGCGGAAGCTTTCTTT. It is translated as CASSLTEMAEAFF.

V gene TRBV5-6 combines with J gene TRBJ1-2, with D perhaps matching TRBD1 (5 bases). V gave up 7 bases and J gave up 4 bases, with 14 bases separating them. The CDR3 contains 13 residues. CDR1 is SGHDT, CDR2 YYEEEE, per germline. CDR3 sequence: CASGPGGGYGYTF. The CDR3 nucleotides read TGTGCCAGCGGCCCGGGGGGAGGCTATGGCTACACCTTC.

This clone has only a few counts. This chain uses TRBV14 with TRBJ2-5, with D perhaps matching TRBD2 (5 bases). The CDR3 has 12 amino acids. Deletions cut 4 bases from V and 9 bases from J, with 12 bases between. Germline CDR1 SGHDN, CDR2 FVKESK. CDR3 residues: CASSPKTGSQYF. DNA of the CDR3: TGTGCCAGCAGCCCAAAAACGGGATCCCAGTACTTC.

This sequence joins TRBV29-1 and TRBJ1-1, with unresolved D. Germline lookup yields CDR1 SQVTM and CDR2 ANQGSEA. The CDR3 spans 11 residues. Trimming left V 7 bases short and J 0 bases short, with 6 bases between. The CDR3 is CSAFVNTEAFF. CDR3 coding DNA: TGCAGCGCGTTTGTGAACACTGAAGCTTTCTTT.

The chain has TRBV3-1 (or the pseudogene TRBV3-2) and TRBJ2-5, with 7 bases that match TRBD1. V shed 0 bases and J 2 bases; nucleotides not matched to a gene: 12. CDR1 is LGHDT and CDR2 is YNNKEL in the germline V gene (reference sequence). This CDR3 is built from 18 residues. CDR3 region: CASSQDPSRTGLQETQYF. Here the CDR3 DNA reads TGTGCCAGCAGCCAAGATCCATCGAGGACAGGACTTCAAGAGACCCAGTACTTC.

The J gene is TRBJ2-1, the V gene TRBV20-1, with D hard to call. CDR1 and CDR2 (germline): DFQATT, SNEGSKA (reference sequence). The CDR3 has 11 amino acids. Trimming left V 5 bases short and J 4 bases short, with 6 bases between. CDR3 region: CSAYPYNEQFF. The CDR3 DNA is TGCAGTGCTTATCCTTACAATGAGCAGTTCTTC.

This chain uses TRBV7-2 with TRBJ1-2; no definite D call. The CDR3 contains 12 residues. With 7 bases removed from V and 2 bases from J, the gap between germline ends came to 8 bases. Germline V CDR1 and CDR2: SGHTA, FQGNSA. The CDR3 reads CASTDGNYGYTF. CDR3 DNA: TGTGCCAGCACCGACGGGAACTATGGCTACACCTTC.

The CDR3 coding sequence is TGTGCCAGCTGTGGGAGGGTCAATCAGCCCCAGCATTTT. It yields the protein CASCGRVNQPQHF. The chain uses TRBV7-2 and TRBJ1-5; D gene ambiguous. V shed 8 bases and J shed 3 bases, with 11 bases lying between them. The CDR3 extends over 13 amino acids. In germline, CDR1 is SGHTA, CDR2 FQGNSA.

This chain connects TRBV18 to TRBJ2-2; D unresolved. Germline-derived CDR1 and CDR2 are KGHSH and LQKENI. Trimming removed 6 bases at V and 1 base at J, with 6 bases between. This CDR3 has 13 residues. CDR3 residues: CASSPRNTGELFF. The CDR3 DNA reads TGTGCCAGCTCTCCCAGGAACACCGGGGAGCTGTTTTTT. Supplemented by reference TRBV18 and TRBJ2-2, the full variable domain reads NAGVMQNPRHLVRRRGQEARLRCSPMKGHSHVYWYRQLPEEGLKFMVYLQKENIIDESGMPKERFSAEFPKEGPSILRIQQVVRGDSAAYFCASSPRNTGELFFGEGSRLTVL.

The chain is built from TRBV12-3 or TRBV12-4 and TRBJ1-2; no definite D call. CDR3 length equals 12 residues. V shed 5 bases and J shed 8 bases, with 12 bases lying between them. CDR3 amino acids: CASSPYMGGYTF. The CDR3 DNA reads TGTGCCAGCAGTCCCTACATGGGGGGCTACACCTTC.

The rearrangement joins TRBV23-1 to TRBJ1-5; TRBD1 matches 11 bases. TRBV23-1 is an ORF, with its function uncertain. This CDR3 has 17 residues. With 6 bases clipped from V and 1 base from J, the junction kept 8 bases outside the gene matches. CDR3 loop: CASRSIRDRGSNQPQHF. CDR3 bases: TGCGCCAGCAGATCCATCCGGGACAGGGGGAGCAATCAGCCCCAGCATTTT.

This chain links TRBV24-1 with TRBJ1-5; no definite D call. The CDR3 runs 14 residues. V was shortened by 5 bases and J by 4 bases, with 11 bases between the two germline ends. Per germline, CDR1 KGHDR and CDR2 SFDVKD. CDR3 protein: CATSGWGTNQPQHF. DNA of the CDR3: TGTGCCACCAGTGGGTGGGGTACAAATCAGCCCCAGCATTTT.

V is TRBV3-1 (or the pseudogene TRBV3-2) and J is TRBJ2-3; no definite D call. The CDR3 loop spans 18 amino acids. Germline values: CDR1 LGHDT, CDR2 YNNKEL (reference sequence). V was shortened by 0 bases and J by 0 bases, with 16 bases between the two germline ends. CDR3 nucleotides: TGTGCCAGCAGCCAAGATAAGTTGGCGGACCTCAGCACAGATACGCAGTATTTT. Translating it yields CASSQDKLADLSTDTQYF.

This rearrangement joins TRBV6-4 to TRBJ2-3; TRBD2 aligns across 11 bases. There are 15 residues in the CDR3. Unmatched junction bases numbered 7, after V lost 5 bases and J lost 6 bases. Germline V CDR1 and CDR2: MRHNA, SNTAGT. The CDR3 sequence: CASSLAGGEYDTQYF. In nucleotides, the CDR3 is TGTGCCAGCAGTCTAGCGGGGGGCGAATATGATACGCAGTATTTT.

The CDR3 DNA reads TGTGCCAGCAGTTACGGAGGGGAGCTGTTTTTT. Amino acid sequence: CASSYGGELFF. The chain links TRBV6-6 to TRBJ2-2, with D hard to call. Germline V gene data show CDR1 as MNHNY and CDR2 as SVGAGI (reference sequence). The CDR3 contains 11 residues. The V end was cut by 2 bases, the J end by 8 bases, with 3 bases between.

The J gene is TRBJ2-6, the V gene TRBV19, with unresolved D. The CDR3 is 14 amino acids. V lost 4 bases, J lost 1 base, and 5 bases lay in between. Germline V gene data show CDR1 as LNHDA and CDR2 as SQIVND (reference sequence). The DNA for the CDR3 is TGTGCCAGTAGTACAGTGTCTGGGGCCAACGTCCTGACTTTC. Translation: CASSTVSGANVLTF.

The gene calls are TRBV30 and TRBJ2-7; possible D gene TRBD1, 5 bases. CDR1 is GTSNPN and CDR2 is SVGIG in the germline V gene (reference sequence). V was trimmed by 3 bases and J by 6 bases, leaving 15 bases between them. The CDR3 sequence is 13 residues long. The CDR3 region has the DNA TGTGCCTGGAGCCCCCTATCAGGGTCCGAGCAGTACTTC. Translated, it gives CAWSPLSGSEQYF.

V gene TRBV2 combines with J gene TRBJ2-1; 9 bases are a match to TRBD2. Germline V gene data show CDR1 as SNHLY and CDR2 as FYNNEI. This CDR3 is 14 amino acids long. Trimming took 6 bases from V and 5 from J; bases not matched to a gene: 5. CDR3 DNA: TGTGCCAGCAGCCCGACTAGCGGAAACAATGAGCAGTTCTTC. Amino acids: CASSPTSGNNEQFF.

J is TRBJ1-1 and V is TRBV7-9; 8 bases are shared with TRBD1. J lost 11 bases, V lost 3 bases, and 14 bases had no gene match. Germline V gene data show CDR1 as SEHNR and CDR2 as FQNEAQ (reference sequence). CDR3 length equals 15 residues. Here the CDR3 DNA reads TGTGCCAGCAGCTTCCCAGAGACAGGGGTTAACTACGCTTTCTTT. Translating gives CASSFPETGVNYAFF.

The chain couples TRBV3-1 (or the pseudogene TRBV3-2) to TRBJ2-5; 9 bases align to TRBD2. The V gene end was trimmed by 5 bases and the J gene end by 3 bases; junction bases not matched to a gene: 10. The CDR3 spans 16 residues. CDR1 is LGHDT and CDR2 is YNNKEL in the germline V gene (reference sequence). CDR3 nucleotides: TGTGCCAGCAGCTCACCTAGCGGGGTAGGGGAAGAGACCCAGTACTTC. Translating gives CASSSPSGVGEETQYF.

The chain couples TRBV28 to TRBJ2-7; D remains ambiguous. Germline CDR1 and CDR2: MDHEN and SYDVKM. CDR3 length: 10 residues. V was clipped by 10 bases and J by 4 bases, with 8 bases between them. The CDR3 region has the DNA TGTGCCACCGGAAGGTACGAGCAGTACTTC. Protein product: CATGRYEQYF.

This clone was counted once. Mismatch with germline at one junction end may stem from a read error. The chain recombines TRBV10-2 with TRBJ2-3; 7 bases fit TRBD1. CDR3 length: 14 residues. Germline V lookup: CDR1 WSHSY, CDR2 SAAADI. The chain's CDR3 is CPSSPQGGTDTQYF. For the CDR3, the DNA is TGCCCCAGCAGTCCCCAGGGGGGCACAGATACGCAGTATTTT.

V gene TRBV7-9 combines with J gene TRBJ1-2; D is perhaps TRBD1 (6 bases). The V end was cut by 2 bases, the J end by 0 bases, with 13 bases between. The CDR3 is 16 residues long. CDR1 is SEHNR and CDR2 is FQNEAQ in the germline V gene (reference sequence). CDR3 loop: CASSLSNREPNYGYTF. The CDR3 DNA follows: TGTGCCAGCAGCTTATCCAACAGGGAGCCTAACTATGGCTACACCTTC. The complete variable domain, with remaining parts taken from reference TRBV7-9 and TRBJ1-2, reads DTGVSQNPRHKITKRGQNVTFRCDPISEHNRLYWYRQTLGQGPEFLTYFQNEAQLEKSRLLSDRFSAERPKGSFSTLEIQRTEQGDSAMYLCASSLSNREPNYGYTFGSGTRLTVV.

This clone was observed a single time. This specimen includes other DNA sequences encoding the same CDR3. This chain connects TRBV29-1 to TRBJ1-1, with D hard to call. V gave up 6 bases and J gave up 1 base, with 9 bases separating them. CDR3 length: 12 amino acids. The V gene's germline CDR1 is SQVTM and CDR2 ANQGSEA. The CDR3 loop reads CSVVRGNTEAFF. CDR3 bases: TGCAGCGTCGTCCGAGGGAACACTGAAGCTTTCTTT.

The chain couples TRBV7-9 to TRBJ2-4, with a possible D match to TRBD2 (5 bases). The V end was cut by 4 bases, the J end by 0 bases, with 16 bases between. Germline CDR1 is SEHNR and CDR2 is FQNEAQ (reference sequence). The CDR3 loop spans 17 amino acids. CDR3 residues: CASSSDPSGRAKNIQYF. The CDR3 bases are TGTGCCAGCAGCTCGGACCCTTCGGGAAGAGCCAAAAACATTCAGTACTTC.

CDR3 sequence reads: CASSSQGVNYGYTF. CDR3 sequence (DNA): TGTGCCAGTAGTAGCCAGGGGGTGAACTATGGCTACACCTTC. J is TRBJ1-2 and V is TRBV19; 7 bases line up with TRBD1. Germline trimming cut 4 bases from V and 2 bases from J; bases unmatched to any gene: 4. The germline V gene encodes CDR1 LNHDA and CDR2 SQIVND (reference sequence). This CDR3 region has 14 residues. The full variable domain, rest sourced from reference TRBV19 and TRBJ1-2, is DGGITQSPKYLFRKEGQNVTLSCEQNLNHDAMYWYRQDPGQGLRLIYYSQIVNDFQKGDIAEGYSVSREKKESFPLTVTSAQKNPTAFYLCASSSQGVNYGYTFGSGTRLTVV.

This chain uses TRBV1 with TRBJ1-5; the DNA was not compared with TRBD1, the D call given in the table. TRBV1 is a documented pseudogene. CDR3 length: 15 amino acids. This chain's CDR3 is CTSSKDRGGDQPQHF. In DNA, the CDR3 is TGCACCAGCAGCAAGGACAGGGGCGGAGATCAGCCCCAGCATTTT.

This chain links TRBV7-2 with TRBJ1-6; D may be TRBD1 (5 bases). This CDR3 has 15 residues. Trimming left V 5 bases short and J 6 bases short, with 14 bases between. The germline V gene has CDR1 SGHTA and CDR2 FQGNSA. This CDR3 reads CASSPRGGINSPLHF. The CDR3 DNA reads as TGTGCCAGCAGCCCACGGGGGGGTATTAATTCACCCCTCCACTTT. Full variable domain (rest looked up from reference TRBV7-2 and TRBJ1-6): GAGVSQSPSNKVTEKGKDVELRCDPISGHTALYWYRQSLGQGLEFLIYFQGNSAPDKSGLPSDRFSAERTGGSVSTLTIQRTQQEDSAVYLCASSPRGGINSPLHFGNGTRLTVT.

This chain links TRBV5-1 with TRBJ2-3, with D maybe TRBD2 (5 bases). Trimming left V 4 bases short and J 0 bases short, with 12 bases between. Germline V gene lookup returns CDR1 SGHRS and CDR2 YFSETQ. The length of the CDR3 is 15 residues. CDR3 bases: TGCGCCAGCAGCCGCGACTACCCTAGCACAGATACGCAGTATTTT. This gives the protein CASSRDYPSTDTQYF.